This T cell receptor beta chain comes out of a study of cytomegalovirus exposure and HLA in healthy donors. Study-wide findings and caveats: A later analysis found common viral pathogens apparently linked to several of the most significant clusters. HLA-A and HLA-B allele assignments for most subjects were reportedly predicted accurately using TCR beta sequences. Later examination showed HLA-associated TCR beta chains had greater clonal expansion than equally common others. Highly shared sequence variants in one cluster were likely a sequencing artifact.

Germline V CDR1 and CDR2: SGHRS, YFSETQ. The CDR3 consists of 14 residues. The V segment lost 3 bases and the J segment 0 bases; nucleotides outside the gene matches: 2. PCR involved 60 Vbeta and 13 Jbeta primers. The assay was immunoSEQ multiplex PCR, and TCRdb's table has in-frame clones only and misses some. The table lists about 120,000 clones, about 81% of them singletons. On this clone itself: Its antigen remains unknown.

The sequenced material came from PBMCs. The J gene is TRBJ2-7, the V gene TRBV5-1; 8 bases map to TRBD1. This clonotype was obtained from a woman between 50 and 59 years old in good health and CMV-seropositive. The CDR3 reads CASSWGQDSYEQYF. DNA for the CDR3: TGCGCCAGCAGCTGGGGACAGGACTCCTACGAGCAGTACTTC.